The sequence of this TCR beta chain was determined in a study of blood T cell repertoires in COVID-19. Study overall: The origin of the acute and convalescent COVID-19 samples was the United States, Italy and Spain. T cells, B-cell-depleted T cells, or PBMCs supplied cDNA or gDNA.

Authors' methods: The authors estimated nucleated cell counts from reference gene primer amplification. Clones were sequenced by immunoSEQ multiplex PCR, and TCRdb holds only the in-frame ones, with some missing. The DNA gave D and trimming, while V, J and clone size come from that table. The table includes a few hundred thousand clones, 87% detected once. The sequencing input was peripheral blood. The TCR sequence derives from a man in his late teens or twenties with active or convalescent COVID-19.

The CDR3 region is CASMGTAVFETQYF. The CDR3 coding sequence is TGTGCCAGCATGGGGACAGCGGTTTTTGAGACCCAGTACTTC. This chain joins TRBV7-9 and TRBJ2-5; 7 nucleotides align to TRBD1. The germline V gene encodes CDR1 SEHNR and CDR2 FQNEAQ (reference sequence). The CDR3 runs to 14 residues. The V and J ends lost 7 bases and 5 bases, in that order; junction bases with no gene match: 10.